This T cell receptor beta chain was identified during a study of T cells in localized non-small cell lung cancer. Whole-study findings and limits: In adjacent lung, a median roughly 62 of the top 100 tumor clones were found.

About this clone itself: The antigen remains undetermined.

The repertoire was sequenced with immunoSEQ multiplex PCR; TCRdb's copy has only in-frame clones and lacks some. This table has more than 12,000 clones, more than 65% appearing once. J was trimmed by 3 bases and V by 3 bases; bases with no gene match: 8. Germline loops: CDR1 LNHDA, CDR2 SQIVND (reference sequence). The CDR3 is made up of 16 amino acids. The origin of this receptor is a female donor aged 60 or older with stage I squamous cell lung carcinoma. This material consisted of peripheral blood, taken before any cancer treatment. V gene TRBV19 combines with J gene TRBJ2-3, with 8 bases matching TRBD2. CDR3 in DNA: TGTGCCAGTAGTATTAGCGGGACTTATTTAACAGATACGCAGTATTTT. It codes for CASSISGTYLTDTQYF.